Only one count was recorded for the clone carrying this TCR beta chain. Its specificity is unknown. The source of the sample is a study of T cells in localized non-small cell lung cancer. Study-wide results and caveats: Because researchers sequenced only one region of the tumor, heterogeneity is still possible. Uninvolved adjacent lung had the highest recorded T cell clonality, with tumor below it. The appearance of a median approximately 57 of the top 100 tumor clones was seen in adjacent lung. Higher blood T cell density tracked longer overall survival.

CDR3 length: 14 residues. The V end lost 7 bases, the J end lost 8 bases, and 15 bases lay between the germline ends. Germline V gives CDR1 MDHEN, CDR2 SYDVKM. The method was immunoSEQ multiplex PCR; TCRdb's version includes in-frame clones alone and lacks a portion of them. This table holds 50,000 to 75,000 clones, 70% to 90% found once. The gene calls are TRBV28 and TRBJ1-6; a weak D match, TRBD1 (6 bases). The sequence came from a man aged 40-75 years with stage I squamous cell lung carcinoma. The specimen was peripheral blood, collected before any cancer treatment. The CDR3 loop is CASTGGGSYSPLHF. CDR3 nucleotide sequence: TGTGCCAGCACTGGGGGCGGCAGTTATTCACCCCTCCACTTT.